Listed below are T cell receptor beta chains from one sample, sequenced in a study of cytomegalovirus exposure and HLA in healthy donors. Sequencing used immunoSEQ multiplex PCR; TCRdb keeps in-frame clones, though not all of them. The sample holds 150,000 to 190,000 clones; about 68% are singletons and the top ten take over 1.2%. Sequenced material: PBMCs. These receptors originate from a man between 18 and 29 years old in good health and CMV-seronegative. Each CDR3 is given with its conserved first and last residue. A D gene is named only where the DNA matches it firmly. Size values are once, few and many counts, or a class for expanded clones, and some rows have none.

clone_size: -
d_call: -
v_call: TRBV5-8
j_call: TRBJ2-7
cdr3_aa: CASSLGHFAVYEQYF
cdr3_nt: TGTGCCAGCAGCTTGGGACATTTCGCCGTCTACGAGCAGTACTTC

clone_size: -
d_call: -
v_call: TRBV28
j_call: TRBJ2-7
cdr3_aa: CASSTDYEQYF
cdr3_nt: TGTGCCAGCTCGACGGACTACGAGCAGTACTTC

clone_size: -
d_call: -
v_call: TRBV5-4
j_call: TRBJ2-7
cdr3_aa: CASSFDPTGEQYF
cdr3_nt: TGTGCCAGCAGCTTCGACCCCACGGGCGAGCAGTACTTC

clone_size: -
d_call: TRBD2
v_call: TRBV9
j_call: TRBJ2-4
cdr3_aa: CASSVFGGTSGSAENIQYF
cdr3_nt: TGTGCCAGCAGCGTTTTTGGAGGGACTAGCGGGAGCGCCGAAAACATTCAGTACTTC

clone_size: -
d_call: TRBD1
v_call: TRBV10-1
j_call: TRBJ2-2
cdr3_aa: CASSTGTGLTGELFF
cdr3_nt: TGCGCCAGCTCTACAGGGACAGGTCTCACCGGGGAGCTGTTTTTT

clone_size: -
d_call: TRBD2
v_call: TRBV5-1
j_call: TRBJ2-2
cdr3_aa: CASRETSGSPGELFF
cdr3_nt: TGCGCCAGCAGGGAGACTAGCGGGAGTCCCGGGGAGCTGTTTTTT

clone_size: -
d_call: TRBD2
v_call: TRBV9
j_call: TRBJ2-1
cdr3_aa: CASSSEGGLVSEQFF
cdr3_nt: TGTGCCAGCAGCTCGGAAGGTGGACTAGTGAGTGAGCAGTTCTTC

clone_size: once
d_call: TRBD1
v_call: TRBV9
j_call: TRBJ1-2
cdr3_aa: CASSDTGGVNGYTF
cdr3_nt: TGTGCCAGCAGCGATACAGGGGGCGTTAATGGCTACACCTTC

clone_size: -
d_call: -
v_call: TRBV7-9
j_call: TRBJ2-7
cdr3_aa: CASSLVGGRQYF
cdr3_nt: TGTGCCAGCAGCTTAGTCGGGGGGCGGCAGTACTTC

clone_size: -
d_call: -
v_call: TRBV19
j_call: TRBJ2-7
cdr3_aa: CASSTQVDSYEQYF
cdr3_nt: TGTGCCAGTAGTACGCAGGTGGACTCCTACGAGCAGTACTTC

clone_size: -
d_call: TRBD2
v_call: TRBV7-2
j_call: TRBJ2-7
cdr3_aa: CASSLEGGSWGEQYF
cdr3_nt: TGTGCCAGCAGCTTAGAGGGCGGGAGCTGGGGGGAGCAGTACTTC

clone_size: -
d_call: -
v_call: TRBV5-8
j_call: TRBJ1-4
cdr3_aa: CASSSTGTSAFF
cdr3_nt: TGTGCCAGCAGCTCTACCGGGACTTCGGCCTTTTTT

clone_size: -
d_call: -
v_call: TRBV6-1
j_call: TRBJ1-6
cdr3_aa: CASSVTGHNSPLHF
cdr3_nt: TGTGCCAGCAGTGTTACAGGGCATAATTCACCCCTCCACTTT

clone_size: -
d_call: TRBD1
v_call: TRBV2
j_call: TRBJ1-4
cdr3_aa: CASRTGDNEKLFF
cdr3_nt: TGTGCCAGCAGGACAGGGGATAATGAAAAACTGTTTTTT

clone_size: -
d_call: -
v_call: TRBV28
j_call: TRBJ1-5
cdr3_aa: CASSLFPSDSGNQPQHF
cdr3_nt: TGTGCCAGCAGTTTATTCCCCTCGGACAGTGGCAATCAGCCCCAGCATTTT

clone_size: -
d_call: -
v_call: TRBV2
j_call: TRBJ2-7
cdr3_aa: CASALSIYEQYF
cdr3_nt: TGTGCCAGCGCCCTATCCATTTACGAGCAGTACTTC

clone_size: few
d_call: -
v_call: TRBV9
j_call: TRBJ2-2
cdr3_aa: CASSVPGSSGELFF
cdr3_nt: TGTGCCAGCAGCGTTCCAGGGTCCTCCGGGGAGCTGTTTTTT

clone_size: once
d_call: -
v_call: TRBV7-8
j_call: TRBJ2-1
cdr3_aa: CASSPGLPVNEQFF
cdr3_nt: TGTGCCAGCAGCCCGGGACTCCCGGTGAATGAGCAGTTCTTC

clone_size: -
d_call: TRBD2
v_call: TRBV7-6
j_call: TRBJ2-1
cdr3_aa: CASSLEASGSYNEQFF
cdr3_nt: TGTGCCAGCAGCTTAGAGGCTAGCGGGTCGTACAATGAGCAGTTCTTC

clone_size: -
d_call: -
v_call: TRBV19
j_call: TRBJ1-1
cdr3_aa: CASSTGGRAFF
cdr3_nt: TGTGCCAGTAGTACCGGGGGTCGAGCTTTCTTT

clone_size: -
d_call: TRBD1
v_call: TRBV29-1
j_call: TRBJ1-1
cdr3_aa: CSVGQGSTEAFF
cdr3_nt: TGCAGCGTTGGACAGGGAAGCACTGAAGCTTTCTTT

clone_size: -
d_call: TRBD2
v_call: TRBV9
j_call: TRBJ2-1
cdr3_aa: CASSVGRSGVSSYNEQFF
cdr3_nt: TGTGCCAGCAGCGTAGGCCGGAGCGGGGTCAGCTCCTACAATGAGCAGTTCTTC

clone_size: -
d_call: -
v_call: TRBV9
j_call: TRBJ1-2
cdr3_aa: CASSPQGGQTANYGYTF
cdr3_nt: TGTGCCAGCAGCCCCCAAGGCGGACAGACTGCTAACTATGGCTACACCTTC

clone_size: -
d_call: -
v_call: TRBV10-3
j_call: TRBJ2-7
cdr3_aa: CAISERGSSSYEQYF
cdr3_nt: TGTGCCATCAGTGAACGGGGATCGAGCTCCTACGAGCAGTACTTC

clone_size: -
d_call: TRBD2
v_call: TRBV4-3
j_call: TRBJ2-1
cdr3_aa: CASSPTSGGYSYNEQFF
cdr3_nt: TGCGCCAGCAGCCCTACCTCCGGGGGGTACTCCTACAATGAGCAGTTCTTC

clone_size: -
d_call: -
v_call: TRBV29-1
j_call: TRBJ1-1
cdr3_aa: CSVVPGAAEAFF
cdr3_nt: TGCAGCGTTGTCCCAGGGGCCGCTGAAGCTTTCTTT

clone_size: -
d_call: TRBD2
v_call: TRBV28
j_call: TRBJ2-7
cdr3_aa: CASSLETSGRAGLVEQYF
cdr3_nt: TGTGCCAGCAGTTTAGAAACTAGCGGGAGGGCCGGATTAGTCGAGCAGTACTTC

clone_size: -
d_call: TRBD1
v_call: TRBV5-1
j_call: TRBJ2-7
cdr3_aa: CASSPGTGPSYEQYF
cdr3_nt: TGCGCCAGCAGCCCCGGGACAGGGCCTTCCTACGAGCAGTACTTC

clone_size: -
d_call: TRBD2
v_call: TRBV19
j_call: TRBJ2-5
cdr3_aa: CASSHGLARETQYF
cdr3_nt: TGTGCCAGTAGTCACGGACTAGCGCGGGAGACCCAGTACTTC

clone_size: -
d_call: -
v_call: TRBV28
j_call: TRBJ1-3
cdr3_aa: CASTDSSGNTIYF
cdr3_nt: TGTGCCAGCACGGACAGCTCTGGAAACACCATATATTTT

clone_size: -
d_call: TRBD2
v_call: TRBV6-4
j_call: TRBJ2-3
cdr3_aa: CASSEVWEGDTQYF
cdr3_nt: TGTGCCAGCAGTGAAGTGTGGGAGGGGGATACGCAGTATTTT

clone_size: -
d_call: TRBD1
v_call: TRBV7-9
j_call: TRBJ1-2
cdr3_aa: CASEGQNTGYTF
cdr3_nt: TGTGCCAGCGAGGGACAGAACACCGGCTACACCTTC

clone_size: -
d_call: -
v_call: TRBV11-3
j_call: TRBJ2-1
cdr3_aa: CASSLDVGTLGDEQFF
cdr3_nt: TGTGCCAGCAGCTTAGACGTAGGGACTCTGGGAGATGAGCAGTTCTTC

clone_size: -
d_call: -
v_call: TRBV10-3
j_call: TRBJ2-1
cdr3_aa: CAISESAIRGSYNEQFF
cdr3_nt: TGTGCCATCAGTGAGTCCGCGATTCGGGGCTCCTACAATGAGCAGTTCTTC

clone_size: -
d_call: TRBD1
v_call: TRBV27
j_call: TRBJ2-3
cdr3_aa: CASSPQGARTDTQYF
cdr3_nt: TGTGCCAGCAGTCCTCAGGGGGCCCGCACAGATACGCAGTATTTT

clone_size: -
d_call: TRBD2
v_call: TRBV7-6
j_call: TRBJ2-3
cdr3_aa: CASSGLAGADTQYF
cdr3_nt: TGTGCCAGCAGCGGACTAGCTGGAGCAGATACGCAGTATTTT

clone_size: -
d_call: TRBD2
v_call: TRBV7-9
j_call: TRBJ2-1
cdr3_aa: CASSSLAGSSYNEQFF
cdr3_nt: TGTGCCAGCAGCTCTCTAGCGGGTAGCTCCTACAATGAGCAGTTCTTC

clone_size: -
d_call: TRBD1
v_call: TRBV19
j_call: TRBJ1-4
cdr3_aa: CASSMGQGHEKLFF
cdr3_nt: TGTGCCAGTAGTATGGGACAGGGACATGAAAAACTGTTTTTT